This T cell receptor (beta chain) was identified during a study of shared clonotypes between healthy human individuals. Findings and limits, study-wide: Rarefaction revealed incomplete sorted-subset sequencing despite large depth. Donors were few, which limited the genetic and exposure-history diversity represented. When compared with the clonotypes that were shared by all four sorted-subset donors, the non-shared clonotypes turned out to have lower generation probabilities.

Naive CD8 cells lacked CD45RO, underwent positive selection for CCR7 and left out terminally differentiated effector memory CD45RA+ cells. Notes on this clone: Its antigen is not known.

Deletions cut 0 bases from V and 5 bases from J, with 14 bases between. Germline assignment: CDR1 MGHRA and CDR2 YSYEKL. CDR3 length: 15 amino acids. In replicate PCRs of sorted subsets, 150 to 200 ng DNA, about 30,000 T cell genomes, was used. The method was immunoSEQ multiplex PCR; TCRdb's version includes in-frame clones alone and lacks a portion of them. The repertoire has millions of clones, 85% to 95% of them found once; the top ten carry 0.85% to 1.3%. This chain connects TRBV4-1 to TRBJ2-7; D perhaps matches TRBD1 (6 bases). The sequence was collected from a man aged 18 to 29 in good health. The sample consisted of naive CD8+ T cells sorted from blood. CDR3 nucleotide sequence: TGCGCCAGCAGCCAAGATCAGATCCACAGGGACGAGCAGTACTTC. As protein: CASSQDQIHRDEQYF.